One TCR beta chain is described in this entry. What it recognizes is unknown. The sample belongs to a study of identical twins. Study-level points and caveats: Model-predicted out-of-frame TCR alpha sharing fell below observed values in monozygotic twins.

The germline V and J ends were trimmed by 6 bases and 3 bases, with 18 bases remaining between them. The length of the CDR3 is 14 residues. Looked up from germline, CDR1 is DFQATT and CDR2 is SNEGSKA (reference sequence). TCRdb reprocessed the 5' RACE reads with MiXCR, giving one entry per CDR3 protein. The data hold about 530,000 distinct CDR3 sequences, with roughly 15% observed a single time. These data were likewise used in another study, on yellow fever vaccine responses in identical twins.

This clonotype was sampled from a woman younger than 30 in good health. This chain uses TRBV20-1 with TRBJ2-7, with D tentatively TRBD1 or TRBD2 (5 bases each). Sequencing was carried out using CD4+ T cells sorted from blood. The CDR3 reads CSADPGRSLYEQYF. CDR3 nucleotides: TGCAGTGCCGACCCGGGACGTTCTCTCTACGAGCAGTACTTC.